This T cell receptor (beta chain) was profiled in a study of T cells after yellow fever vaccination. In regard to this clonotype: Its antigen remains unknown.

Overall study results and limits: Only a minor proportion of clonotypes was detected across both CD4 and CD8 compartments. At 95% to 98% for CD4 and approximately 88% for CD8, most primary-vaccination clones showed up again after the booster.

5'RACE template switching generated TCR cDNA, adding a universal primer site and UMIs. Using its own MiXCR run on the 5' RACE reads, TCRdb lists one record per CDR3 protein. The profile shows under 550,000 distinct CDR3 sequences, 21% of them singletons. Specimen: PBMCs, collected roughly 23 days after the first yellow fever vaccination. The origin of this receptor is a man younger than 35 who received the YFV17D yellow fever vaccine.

Here the CDR3 DNA reads TGCAGCCCCGAGGCCTTGAATGAGCAGTTCTTC. Translating gives CSPEALNEQFF. The chain is built from TRBV29-1 and TRBJ2-1, with D uncertain. The CDR3 totals 11 residues. The ends were cut back, 8 bases at V and 7 bases at J, with 12 bases in the middle. CDR1 SQVTM and CDR2 ANQGSEA come from the germline V gene.